The clone carrying this T cell receptor (beta chain) was seen more than once but under ten times. Its specificity is unknown. The data originate from a study of radiation and T cells in renal cell carcinoma. Time point here: blood 4 weeks post-SBRT, at nephrectomy. Treatment of the sample: 15 Gy SBRT to primary tumor, nephrectomy 4 weeks later. The study, taken as a whole, reports: No pretreatment tumor biopsies were available for baseline clonotypes.

The CDR3 extends over 15 amino acids. Germline CDR1 is SGHTA and CDR2 is FQGNSA. V lost 2 bases, J lost 1 base, and 1 base stayed unmatched. TCRdb's copy holds only in-frame clones and misses some; the assay was immunoSEQ multiplex PCR. The sample records around 180,000 clones, about 87% being singletons. The chain has TRBV7-2 and TRBJ1-3; 8 nucleotides line up with TRBD1. Sequenced material: blood, taken from a patient whose treatment included radiotherapy and nephrectomy. The clonotype originates from a woman in her forties or fifties with renal cell carcinoma. This CDR3 is CASSLQGASGNTIYF. CDR3 bases: TGTGCCAGCAGCTTACAGGGGGCATCTGGAAACACCATATATTTT. The full variable domain, with the rest looked up from reference TRBV7-2 and TRBJ1-3, is GAGVSQSPSNKVTEKGKDVELRCDPISGHTALYWYRQSLGQGLEFLIYFQGNSAPDKSGLPSDRFSAERTGGSVSTLTIQRTQQEDSAVYLCASSLQGASGNTIYFGEGSWLTVV.